The clone carrying this T cell receptor beta chain was recorded at least ten times. Its cognate antigen is unknown. The data derive from a study of regulatory T cells in long-lasting Graves disease. Study results and caveats: Persistent disease was characterized by preferential usage of TRBV28, TRBJ1-2 and TRBJ2-5. The study found persistent patients shared more public clonotypes (roughly 2,800) than new patients (about 1,000).

Time point: newly diagnosed GD, antithyroid drugs for less than 3 months. Following extraction of RNA from PBMCs, that RNA was used to make the TCR library. The authors drew about 9 milliliters of peripheral blood into EDTA tubes. CDR1 is MNHEY and CDR2 is SMNVEV in the germline V gene (reference sequence). With 6 bases removed from V and 8 bases from J, the gap between germline ends came to 16 bases. The CDR3 has 14 residues. Researchers made TCR beta libraries by using iRepertoire HTBI primers and running Arm-PCR on CDR3 regions. Each CDR3 protein gets one entry after TCRdb re-called the multiplex PCR reads with MiXCR. The sample yields around 250,000 distinct CDR3 sequences, about 18% seen once.

This receptor was identified in a female donor with Graves disease. The V and J genes are TRBV27 and TRBJ1-4; weak D call: TRBD1 (5 bases). This material consisted of peripheral blood mononuclear cells (PBMCs), taken at new diagnosis, from a patient treated with antithyroid drugs. In DNA, the CDR3 is TGTGCCAGCAGCCGAGGAGGGGATGTGGAAAAACTGTTTTTT. This translates into CASSRGGDVEKLFF.